This T cell receptor (beta chain) appears in the sequencing data of a study of blood T cell repertoires in COVID-19. Study overall: Donors in Cohort 3 who had recovered were those with two negative PCRs, healthcare professional clearance, or resolution of their symptoms.

Using immunoSEQ multiplex PCR, the repertoire was profiled, and TCRdb retains in-frame clones only, with some absent. Counted here are a few hundred thousand clones, 85% to 90% occurring once; the ten biggest clones make up 2% to 2.5%. The CDR3 is 13 amino acids. V lost 8 bases and J lost 5, with 15 bases in between. Germline CDR1 MNHEY, CDR2 SVGAGI. The chain employs TRBV6-5 and TRBJ1-2; D ambiguous. The receptor was isolated from a woman aged 55-75 years in a cohort exposed to, infected with or recovered from COVID-19 (not recorded which). The sequencing input was PBMCs or T cells enriched from blood (not recorded which). The CDR3 reads CASYDFGGYGYTF. Written as DNA, the CDR3 is TGTGCCAGCTATGATTTTGGAGGGTATGGCTACACCTTC.